This T cell receptor beta chain came from a study of shared T cell receptors in the human thymus. The protocol was immunoSEQ multiplex PCR, while the TCRdb copy is restricted to in-frame clones and leaves out a portion. The data hold about 660,000 clones, with roughly 90% observed a single time. V shed 0 bases, J shed 5 bases, and the junction held 7 bases outside the gene matches. This CDR3 spans 16 amino acids. The germline gives CDR1 MGHRA, CDR2 YSYEKL. In addition, the sample was reused for a study of human thymus T cells.

This clonotype was sampled from a boy less than two years old with a congenital heart defect. The specimen was thymocytes. The chain has TRBV4-1 and TRBJ2-5; TRBD1 aligns across 9 bases. CDR3: CASSQDAGQGMETQYF. The CDR3 DNA sequence: TGCGCCAGCAGCCAAGATGCGGGACAGGGAATGGAGACCCAGTACTTC.